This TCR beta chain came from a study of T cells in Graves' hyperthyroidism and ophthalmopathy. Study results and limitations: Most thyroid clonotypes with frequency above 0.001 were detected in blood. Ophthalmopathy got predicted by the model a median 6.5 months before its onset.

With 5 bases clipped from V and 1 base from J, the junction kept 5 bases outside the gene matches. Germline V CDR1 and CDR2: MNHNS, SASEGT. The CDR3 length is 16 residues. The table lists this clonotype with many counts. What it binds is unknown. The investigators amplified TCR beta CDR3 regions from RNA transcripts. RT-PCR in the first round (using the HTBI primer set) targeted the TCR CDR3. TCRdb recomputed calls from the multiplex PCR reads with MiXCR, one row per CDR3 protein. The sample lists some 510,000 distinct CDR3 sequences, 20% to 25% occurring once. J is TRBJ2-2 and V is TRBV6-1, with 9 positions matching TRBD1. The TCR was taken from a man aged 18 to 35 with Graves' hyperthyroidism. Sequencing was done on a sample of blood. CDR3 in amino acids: CASSSRDRENTGELFF. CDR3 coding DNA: TGTGCCAGCAGTAGCAGGGACAGGGAGAACACCGGGGAGCTGTTTTTT.